This TCR beta chain was sequenced during a study of T cell responses to AZD1222 COVID-19 vaccine. The CDR3 has 14 amino acids. Deletions cut 2 bases from V and 7 bases from J, with 15 bases between. The germline V gene encodes CDR1 MNHEY and CDR2 SVGEGT. Repertoires were generated with immunoSEQ multiplex PCR, while TCRdb's copy carries only in-frame clones and drops some. Of over 100,000 clones listed, approximately 85% are singletons. Sequencing was performed on peripheral blood, taken on day 0 of MenACWY control vaccination. The receptor was derived from an adult in good health. The chain combines TRBV6-2 or TRBV6-3 with TRBJ2-7, with D possibly being TRBD2 (5 bases). CDR3 sequence reads: CASSYVAGPREQYF. Here the CDR3 DNA reads TGTGCCAGCAGTTACGTCGCGGGTCCTAGGGAGCAGTACTTC.